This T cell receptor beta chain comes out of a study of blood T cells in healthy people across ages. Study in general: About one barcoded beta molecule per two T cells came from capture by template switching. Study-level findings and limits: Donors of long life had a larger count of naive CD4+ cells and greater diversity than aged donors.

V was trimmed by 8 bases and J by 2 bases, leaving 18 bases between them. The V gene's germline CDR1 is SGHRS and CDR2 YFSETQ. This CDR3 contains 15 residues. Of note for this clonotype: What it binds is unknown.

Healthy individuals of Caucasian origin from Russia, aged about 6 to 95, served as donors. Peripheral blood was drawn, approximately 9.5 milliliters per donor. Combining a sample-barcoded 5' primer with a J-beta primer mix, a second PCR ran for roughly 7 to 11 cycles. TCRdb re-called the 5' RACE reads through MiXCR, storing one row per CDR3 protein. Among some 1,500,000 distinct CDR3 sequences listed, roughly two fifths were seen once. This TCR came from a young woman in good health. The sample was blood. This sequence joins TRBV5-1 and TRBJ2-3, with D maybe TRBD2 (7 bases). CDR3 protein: CASSLEGGPTDTQYF. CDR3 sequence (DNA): TGCGCCAGTAGCCTGGAGGGGGGGCCCACAGATACGCAGTATTTT.